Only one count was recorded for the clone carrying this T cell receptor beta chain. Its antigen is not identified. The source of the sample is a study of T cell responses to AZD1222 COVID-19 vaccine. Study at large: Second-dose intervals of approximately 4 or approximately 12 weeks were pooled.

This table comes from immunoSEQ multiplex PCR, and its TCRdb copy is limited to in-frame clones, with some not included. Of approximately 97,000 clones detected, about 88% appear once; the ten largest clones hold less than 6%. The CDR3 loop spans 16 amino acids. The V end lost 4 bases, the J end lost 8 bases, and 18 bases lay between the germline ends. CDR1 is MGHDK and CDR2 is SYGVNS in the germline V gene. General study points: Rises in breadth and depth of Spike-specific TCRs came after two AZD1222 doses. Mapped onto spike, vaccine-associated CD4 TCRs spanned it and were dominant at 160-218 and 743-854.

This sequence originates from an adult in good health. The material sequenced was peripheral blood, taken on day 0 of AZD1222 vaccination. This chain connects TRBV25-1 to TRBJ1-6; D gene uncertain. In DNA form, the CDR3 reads TGTGCCAGCAGTGGGGAAGGGTGGGAGGAGGATTCACCCCTCCACTTT. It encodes CASSGEGWEEDSPLHF.